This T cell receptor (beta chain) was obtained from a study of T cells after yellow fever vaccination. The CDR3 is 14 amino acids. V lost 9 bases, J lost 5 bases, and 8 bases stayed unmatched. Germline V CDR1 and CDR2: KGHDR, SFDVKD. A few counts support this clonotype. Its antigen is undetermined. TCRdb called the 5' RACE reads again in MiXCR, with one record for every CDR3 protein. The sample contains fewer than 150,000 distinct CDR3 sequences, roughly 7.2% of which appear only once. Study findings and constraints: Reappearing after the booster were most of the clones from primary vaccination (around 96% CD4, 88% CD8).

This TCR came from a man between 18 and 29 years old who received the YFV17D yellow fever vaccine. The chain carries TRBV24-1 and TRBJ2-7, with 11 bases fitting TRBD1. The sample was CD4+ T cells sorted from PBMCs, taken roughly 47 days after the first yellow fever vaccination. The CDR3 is CATRTGGHSDEQYF. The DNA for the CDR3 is TGTGCCACCCGGACAGGGGGCCATTCGGACGAGCAGTACTTC.